These T cell receptor beta chains were read from a single sample in a study of blood T cell repertoires in COVID-19. Here immunoSEQ multiplex PCR was the method, and the copy in TCRdb shows in-frame clones only, minus some. The repertoire has 300,000 or so clones, roughly 80% of them found once; the top ten carry around 3.9%. Specimen: peripheral blood. The receptors were sampled from a woman aged 45-65 years with active or convalescent COVID-19. CDR3s include the opening cysteine and the closing phenylalanine or tryptophan. Fields, in order: D gene, J gene, V gene, clone size, CDR3 DNA, CDR3 protein. D genes are given only for firm matches. Clone size appears in some rows only: once, few, many, or a class for an expanded clone.

- TRBJ1-1 TRBV15 - TGTGCCACCAGCCCAGGACAGAATCTTGAAGCTTTCTTT CATSPGQNLEAFF
- TRBJ1-6 TRBV2 - TGTGCCAGCAGTGAAGTTTCAGGTTTAGGACTCCACTTT CASSEVSGLGLHF
- TRBJ1-2 TRBV3-1/TRBV3-2 - TGTGCCAGCAGCCAAGAGGCAACCAACAGGGCCGGCTCCTATGGCTACACCTTC CASSQEATNRAGSYGYTF
TRBD1 TRBJ1-4 TRBV5-1 - TGCGCCAGCAGCTTACCGGGACAGCTTAATGAAAAACTGTTTTTT CASSLPGQLNEKLFF
- TRBJ2-1 TRBV9 - TGTGCCAGCAGCGTAGAGGCGGTCCGCTACAATGAGCAGTTCTTC CASSVEAVRYNEQFF
- TRBJ2-1 TRBV2 few TGTGCCAGCAGCCTGAGGGCGTACAATGAGCAGTTCTTC CASSLRAYNEQFF
- TRBJ1-2 TRBV6-6 - TGTGCCAGCAGCCTTCCACGCCGGGGGGGTGGTGGCTACACCTTC CASSLPRRGGGGYTF
- TRBJ1-5 TRBV6-4 - TGTGCCAGCAGTGACTCCGACGGGACTAAAGGCAATCAGCCCCAGCATTTT CASSDSDGTKGNQPQHF
- TRBJ2-1 TRBV3-1/TRBV3-2 - TGTGCCAGCAGCCAGGGGGGGCCGACCTACAATGAGCAGTTCTTC CASSQGGPTYNEQFF
- TRBJ2-2 TRBV14 - TGTGCCAGCAGCCACGGTTCCGTCCCCGGGGAGCTGTTTTTT CASSHGSVPGELFF
- TRBJ2-5 TRBV2 - TGTGCCAGCAGTTCCAACAGCATTTCTCAAGAGACCCAGTACTTC CASSSNSISQETQYF
- TRBJ1-3 TRBV6-5 - TGTGCCAGCAGCCTCAGGGGTTCTGGAAACACCATATATTTT CASSLRGSGNTIYF
- TRBJ2-7 TRBV19 - TGTGCCAGTAGTATAGATTTCCAGGGCCCCTACGAGCAGTACTTC CASSIDFQGPYEQYF
- TRBJ2-7 TRBV28 - TGTGCCAGCAGGCGCCGGGTAGGCTACGAGCAGTACTTC CASRRRVGYEQYF
TRBD1 TRBJ1-2 TRBV5-6 - TGTGCCAGCAGCCTGGACAGGGGATACATTACCTATGGCTACACCTTC CASSLDRGYITYGYTF
TRBD2 TRBJ2-1 TRBV4-2 - TGTGCCAGCAGCCAAGTAGCGGGGCCCAATGAGCAGTTCTTC CASSQVAGPNEQFF
TRBD2 TRBJ2-1 TRBV5-4 few TGTGCCAGCAGCTCGCCCGGGACTAGCGGGGCGGTGATCAATGAGCAGTTCTTC CASSSPGTSGAVINEQFF
TRBD2 TRBJ2-7 TRBV6-1 - TGTGCCAGCAGTGCCTTAGCTAGCGGACCCTCCTACGAGCAGTACTTC CASSALASGPSYEQYF